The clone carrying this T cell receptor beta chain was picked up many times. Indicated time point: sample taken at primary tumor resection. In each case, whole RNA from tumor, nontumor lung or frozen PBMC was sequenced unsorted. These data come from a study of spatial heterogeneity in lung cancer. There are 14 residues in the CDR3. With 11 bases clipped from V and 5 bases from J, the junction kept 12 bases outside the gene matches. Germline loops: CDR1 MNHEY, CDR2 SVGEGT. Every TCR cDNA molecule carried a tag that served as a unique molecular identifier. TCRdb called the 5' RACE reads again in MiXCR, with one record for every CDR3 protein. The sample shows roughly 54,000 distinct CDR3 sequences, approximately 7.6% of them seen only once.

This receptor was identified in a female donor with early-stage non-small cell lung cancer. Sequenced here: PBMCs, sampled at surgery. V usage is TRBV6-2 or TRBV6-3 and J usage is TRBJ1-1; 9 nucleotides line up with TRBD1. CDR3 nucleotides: TGTGCCGGCCGGACAGGGGCCCTGAGTACTGAAGCTTTCTTT. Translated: CAGRTGALSTEAFF.